This TCR beta chain was recorded in a study of tissue T cells after allogeneic stem cell transplantation. General study findings and limits: Anatomically similar tissues had similar TCR repertoires within each patient. Sampling depth was limited, and the cohort was small and clinically varied.

Time point given: mouse harvest day 7 after allogeneic transplant. Tail vein injection delivered 10^7 T-cell-depleted bone marrow cells and 10^6 splenic CD5+ T cells. This clone ranks as large (0.1 to 1%). Its antigen is not known. Gene names denote mouse genes. The CDR3 goes on 1 residue after the read ends, and that part is filled in from the germline J gene. Germline V gene sequence: CDR1 NSQYPW, CDR2 LRSPGD (reference sequence). This CDR3 comprises 13 residues. V lost 4 bases, J lost 2 bases, and 5 bases lay in between. CDR3 sequences, V/J genes, frequencies and template counts came from survey-depth TCRbeta sequencing. Repertoires were generated with immunoSEQ multiplex PCR, while TCRdb's copy carries only in-frame clones and drops some. This sample has a few thousand clones; roughly 50% occur once, and the top ten carry 6.3%.

The source of this sequence is a female BALB/c mouse given C57BL/6 T cells with graft-versus-host disease after an allogeneic hematopoietic cell transplant. The sequencing input was gut tissue. J is TRBJ2-2 and V is TRBV1; tentatively, D is TRBD1 (5 bases). The CDR3: CTCSEGNTGQLYF. Incomplete CDR3 DNA: TGCACCTGCAGTGAGGGGAACACCGGGCAGCTCTAC.